This TCR beta chain is drawn from a study of vaccination effects on CD4 cells after COVID-19. Using immunoSEQ multiplex PCR, the repertoire was profiled, and TCRdb retains in-frame clones only, with some absent. The sample includes about 45,000 clones, around 70% of them seen just once. Note on this clone: Its specificity is unknown.

Upon completion of 10 days in culture, CD4+ T cells were isolated. Everyone in the study got two shots of either the BNT162b2 or mRNA-1273 vaccine. None of the vaccinated had previously contracted SARS-CoV-2, and their nucleocapsid antibodies tested negative. IL-2 medium was substituted for half the medium on days 3 and 7. This specimen was CD4+ T cells from PBMCs cultured without peptide, taken after COVID-19 vaccination. The receptor was isolated from a human donor who received a COVID-19 vaccine.

The chain's CDR3 is CASSQAGGETQYF. DNA for the CDR3: TGTGCCAGCAGCCAAGCGGGCGGAGAGACCCAGTACTTC. The chain carries TRBV3-1 (or the pseudogene TRBV3-2) and TRBJ2-5, with unresolved D. V was trimmed by 1 base and J by 4 bases, leaving 7 bases between them. CDR1 LGHDT and CDR2 YNNKEL come from the germline V gene (reference sequence). The CDR3 has 13 amino acids.